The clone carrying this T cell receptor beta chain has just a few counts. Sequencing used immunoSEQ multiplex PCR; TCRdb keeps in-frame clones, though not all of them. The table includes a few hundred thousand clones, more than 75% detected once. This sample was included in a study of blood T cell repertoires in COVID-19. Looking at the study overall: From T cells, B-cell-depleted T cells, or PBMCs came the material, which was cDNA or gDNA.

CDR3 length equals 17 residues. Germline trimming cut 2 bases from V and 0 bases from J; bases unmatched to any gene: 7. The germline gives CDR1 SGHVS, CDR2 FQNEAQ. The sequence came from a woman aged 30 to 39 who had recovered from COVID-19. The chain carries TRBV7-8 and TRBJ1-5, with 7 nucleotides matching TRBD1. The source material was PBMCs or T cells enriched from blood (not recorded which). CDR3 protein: CASSLSAGGDSNQPQHF. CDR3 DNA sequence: TGTGCCAGCAGCTTATCGGCAGGGGGAGATAGCAATCAGCCCCAGCATTTT. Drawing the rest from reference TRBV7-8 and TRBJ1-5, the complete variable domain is GAGVSQSPRYKVAKRGQDVALRCDPISGHVSLFWYQQALGQGPEFLTYFQNEAQLDKSGLPSDRFFAERPEGSVSTLKIQRTQQEDSAVYLCASSLSAGGDSNQPQHFGDGTRLSIL.